This entry is about one TCR beta chain. Libraries were prepared by immunoSEQ multiplex PCR; TCRdb keeps only in-frame clonotypes and omits some of them. The sample lists some 87,000 clones; roughly 89% were seen once. The data are from a study of T cell responses to AZD1222 COVID-19 vaccine. Per germline, CDR1 SGHAT and CDR2 FQNNGV. The CDR3 length is 16 residues. V lost 5 bases and J lost 4, with 18 bases in between. This TCR derives from an adult in good health. The rearrangement uses TRBV11-2 and TRBJ1-3, with a tentative D call TRBD1 (5 bases). Sequencing used peripheral blood, obtained on day 0 of MenACWY control vaccination. The CDR3 DNA follows: TGTGCCAGCAGCCTCGCCGGGGGACGGAGGGGAAACACCATATATTTT. Protein product: CASSLAGGRRGNTIYF.